The 21 T cell receptor beta chains below all came from one sample that was sequenced in a study of CD8 T cells in ankylosing spondylitis. Study-wide results and limits: A motif in TCR beta, a set of under ten highly homologous variants, appeared characteristic of ankylosing spondylitis blood.

Which antigens these TCRs recognize remains unknown. TCRdb re-derived calls from the 5' RACE reads in MiXCR, one entry per CDR3 protein. The sample shows under 550,000 distinct CDR3 sequences, about 24% of them seen only once. The material sequenced was blood, either unsorted or a sorted T cell fraction (not recorded which). All receptors derive from a male donor with ankylosing spondylitis.

In its sample, this clonotype was seen a few times. The chain couples TRBV20-1 to TRBJ2-5, with a weak D call TRBD2 (6 bases). V was clipped by 3 bases and J by 1 base, with 9 bases between them. CDR3 length: 13 amino acids. Germline V CDR1 and CDR2: DFQATT, SNEGSKA (reference sequence). DNA of the CDR3: TGCAGTGCTAGCAAGACTAGCCAAGAGACCCAGTACTTC. This sequence encodes CSASKTSQETQYF.

The rearrangement joins TRBV7-9 to TRBJ1-6; 8 positions match TRBD1. This CDR3 is 15 amino acids long. Unmatched junction bases numbered 7, after V lost 5 bases and J lost 7 bases. CDR1 and CDR2 (germline): SEHNR, FQNEAQ (reference sequence). DNA of the CDR3: TGTGCCAGCAGCCCACAAACAGGGGGGAATTCACCCCTCCACTTT. Translated, it gives CASSPQTGGNSPLHF.

J is TRBJ2-2 and V is TRBV19, with D possibly matching TRBD2 (5 bases). Germline V gene lookup returns CDR1 LNHDA and CDR2 SQIVND (reference sequence). V was trimmed by 2 bases and J by 1 base, leaving 8 bases between them. The CDR3 extends over 15 amino acids. The CDR3: CASSISSENTGELFF. The CDR3 coding sequence is TGTGCCAGTAGTATAAGTAGCGAGAACACCGGGGAGCTGTTTTTT.

This rearrangement joins TRBV12-3 or TRBV12-4 to TRBJ1-2, with D hard to call. The CDR3 runs 10 residues. Trimming removed 5 bases at V and 6 bases at J, with 4 bases between. The CDR3 loop reads CASSGDGYTF. As DNA, the CDR3 is TGTGCCAGCAGTGGGGATGGCTACACCTTC.

This clonotype was counted at least ten times. The CDR3 reads CASSYAGTGYGYTF. DNA for the CDR3: TGTGCCAGCAGTTACGCGGGGACAGGCTATGGCTACACCTTC. The chain joins TRBV6-2 or TRBV6-3 to TRBJ1-2; 8 bases line up with TRBD1. This CDR3 is built from 14 residues. CDR1 and CDR2 (germline): MNHEY, SVGEGT. With V trimmed by 2 bases and J by 4 bases, 3 bases remained unmatched.

In its sample, this clonotype was seen a few times. The chain links TRBV7-8 to TRBJ1-4; 11 positions agree with TRBD1. Germline trimming cut 3 bases from V and 6 bases from J; bases unmatched to any gene: 3. There are 15 residues in the CDR3. Germline V lookup: CDR1 SGHVS, CDR2 FQNEAQ. CDR3 coding DNA: TGTGCCAGCAGCTTCCGGGACAGGGGGGATGAAAAACTGTTTTTT. This sequence encodes CASSFRDRGDEKLFF.

The rearrangement uses TRBV5-1 and TRBJ2-5; TRBD2 agrees at 10 bases. V gave up 0 bases and J gave up 4 bases; unmatched junction bases: 9. The CDR3 runs 17 residues. Germline V CDR1 and CDR2: SGHRS, YFSETQ. The CDR3 loop is CASSLEPSGSRRETQYF. DNA for the CDR3: TGCGCCAGCAGCTTGGAACCTAGCGGGAGTCGGAGAGAGACCCAGTACTTC.

This sequence joins TRBV10-1 and TRBJ2-2, with TRBD1 as a possible D gene (6 bases). The V end lost 3 bases, the J end lost 4 bases, and 15 bases lay between the germline ends. The CDR3 sequence is 16 residues long. The germline gives CDR1 WNHNN, CDR2 SYGVQD (reference sequence). The chain's CDR3 is CASSEGRTVGTGELFF. The CDR3 nucleotides are TGCGCCAGCAGTGAAGGCAGGACAGTTGGCACCGGGGAGCTGTTTTTT.

The chain uses TRBV5-1 and TRBJ2-1, with 7 bases aligning to TRBD1. The V gene end was trimmed by 4 bases and the J gene end by 1 base; junction bases not matched to a gene: 5. The CDR3 extends over 15 amino acids. Germline V gives CDR1 SGHRS, CDR2 YFSETQ. The CDR3 loop is CASSRGQTSYNEQFF. The CDR3, as DNA: TGCGCCAGCAGCCGGGGACAGACTTCCTACAATGAGCAGTTCTTC.

This clonotype was counted between two and nine times. The chain joins TRBV11-3 to TRBJ2-1; TRBD2 agrees at 7 bases. Losses at the gene ends were 5 bases for V and 9 bases for J; bases not matched to a gene: 10. The CDR3 is made up of 14 amino acids. The V gene's germline CDR1 is SGHNT and CDR2 YENEEA. This chain's CDR3 is CASSPRTSSGEQFF. The DNA for the CDR3 is TGTGCCAGCAGCCCCAGGACTAGTTCGGGTGAGCAGTTCTTC.

In this sample, this clonotype turned up a few times. The rearrangement links TRBV12-3 or TRBV12-4 to TRBJ1-1; D unclear. V dropped 6 bases and J dropped 7 bases, with 9 bases sitting between them. The CDR3 is 11 residues long. This CDR3 is CASSRSIEAFF. CDR3 nucleotide sequence: TGTGCCAGCAGCCGATCAATTGAAGCTTTCTTT.

CDR3 sequence reads: CASSPPGLLKNEQFF. The CDR3 nucleotides are TGTGCCAGCAGCCCCCCGGGACTACTAAAGAATGAGCAGTTCTTC. This chain connects TRBV7-8 to TRBJ2-1, with 7 bases identical to TRBD2. CDR1 and CDR2 (germline): SGHVS, FQNEAQ. Germline trimming cut 5 bases from V and 7 bases from J; bases unmatched to any gene: 11. The CDR3 extends over 15 amino acids.

Only a few counts were recorded for this clonotype. V usage is TRBV5-1 and J usage is TRBJ1-3, with 9 positions matching TRBD1. The CDR3 covers 17 residues. V lost 3 bases and J lost 9; bases outside the gene matches: 16. Germline V lookup: CDR1 SGHRS, CDR2 YFSETQ. CDR3 DNA: TGCGCCAGCAGCTCCGGGACAGGGTCAACCGTACGGGGCACCATATATTTT. It codes for CASSSGTGSTVRGTIYF.

The chain employs TRBV5-1 and TRBJ2-7; 11 nucleotides line up with TRBD2. The CDR3 contains 17 residues. CDR1 is SGHRS and CDR2 is YFSETQ in the germline V gene. Trimming at V came to 1 base and at J to 6 bases, leaving 12 bases not matched to a gene. CDR3 sequence reads: CASSLSGATSGSAEQYF. The CDR3 DNA is TGCGCCAGCAGCTTGTCGGGGGCAACTAGCGGGAGCGCCGAGCAGTACTTC.

V and J are TRBV20-1 and TRBJ1-2; D remains ambiguous. Deletions cut 4 bases from V and 2 bases from J, with 11 bases between. CDR3 size: 13 residues. Germline V gene data show CDR1 as DFQATT and CDR2 as SNEGSKA (reference sequence). Here the CDR3 reads CSAIHKTNYGYTF. CDR3 DNA: TGCAGTGCTATTCACAAGACGAACTATGGCTACACCTTC.

The rearrangement joins TRBV20-1 to TRBJ2-3; maybe TRBD2 (6 bases). Germline values: CDR1 DFQATT, CDR2 SNEGSKA (reference sequence). Between the trimmed V and J ends, which lost 6 bases and 4 bases, there was a span of 20 bases. This CDR3 region has 15 residues. CDR3 coding DNA: TGCAGTGCCCATAATGGACGAGGGAGGCCAGATACGCAGTATTTT. This sequence encodes CSAHNGRGRPDTQYF.

This clonotype was recorded a few times. The chain combines TRBV5-1 with TRBJ2-1; no reliable D call. V was pared by 7 bases and J by 7 bases, with 12 bases between. Germline CDR1 SGHRS, CDR2 YFSETQ. CDR3 length equals 12 residues. The CDR3 sequence: CASGVGSNEQFF. In DNA form, the CDR3 reads TGCGCCAGCGGAGTGGGGTCGAATGAGCAGTTCTTC.

The genes are TRBV20-1 and TRBJ2-1; a weak D match, TRBD1 (8 bases). Trimming took off 7 bases at V and 9 bases at J, with 16 bases between the two ends. Germline CDR1 reads DFQATT; CDR2 reads SNEGSKA (reference sequence). CDR3 size: 12 residues. The CDR3 bases are TGCAGTGGACCGACAGGGGAGGGTGAGCAGTTCTTC. This codes for CSGPTGEGEQFF.

The chain has TRBV11-2 and TRBJ2-3; 9 bases are a match to TRBD2. The germline CDR1 and CDR2 sequences are SGHAT and FQNNGV. The CDR3 sequence is 16 residues long. The V and J ends lost 0 bases and 6 bases, in that order; junction bases with no gene match: 7. The CDR3, as DNA: TGTGCCAGCAGCTTAGAGGGCGGGAGGGCCCTGGATACGCAGTATTTT. As protein: CASSLEGGRALDTQYF.

V usage is TRBV12-3 or TRBV12-4 and J usage is TRBJ1-1; D uncertain. CDR3 length equals 13 residues. Trimming removed 5 bases at V and 1 base at J, with 8 bases between. The CDR3 spells CASSTRRNTEAFF. The CDR3 nucleotides are TGTGCCAGCAGTACCCGGAGGAACACTGAAGCTTTCTTT.

This chain uses TRBV28 with TRBJ2-2, with a weak D call TRBD1 (6 bases). The CDR3 extends over 14 amino acids. Trimming shortened V by 5 bases and J by 6 bases, and 13 bases separated the two germline ends. Per the germline V gene, CDR1 is MDHEN and CDR2 is SYDVKM. CDR3 loop: CASSTYRVAGELFF. In nucleotides, the CDR3 is TGTGCCAGCAGTACATACAGGGTTGCCGGGGAGCTGTTTTTT.